The sequence of this TCR beta chain was determined in a study of shared T cell receptors in the human thymus. V was pared by 0 bases and J by 5 bases, with 23 bases between. CDR1 SGHRS and CDR2 YFSETQ come from the germline V gene. The CDR3 length is 18 residues. Only in-frame clones appear in the TCRdb table, and some are missing; sequencing was by immunoSEQ multiplex PCR. Among approximately 760,000 clones listed, approximately 83% were seen once. The sample also formed part of further work on human thymus T cells. That source reports: The sample donors, healthy Finnish infants, were having corrective surgery for congenital heart defects. Corrective cardiac operations yielded the resected thymus tissue. Thymic TCR repertoires of unrelated people reportedly overlapped highly.

The rearrangement uses TRBV5-1 and TRBJ1-2, with a tentative D call TRBD1 (5 bases). This sequence was found in a girl under three years old with a congenital heart defect. What was sequenced was thymocytes. The CDR3 DNA reads as TGCGCCAGCAGCTTGGAAGGGACTGTCACATCCAACCTTTATGGCTACACCTTC. It is translated as CASSLEGTVTSNLYGYTF. The full variable domain, in which reference TRBV5-1 and TRBJ1-2 provide the parts outside the CDR3, is KAGVTQTPRYLIKTRGQQVTLSCSPISGHRSVSWYQQTPGQGLQFLFEYFSETQRNKGNFPGRFSGRQFSNSRSEMNVSTLELGDSALYLCASSLEGTVTSNLYGYTFGSGTRLTVV.